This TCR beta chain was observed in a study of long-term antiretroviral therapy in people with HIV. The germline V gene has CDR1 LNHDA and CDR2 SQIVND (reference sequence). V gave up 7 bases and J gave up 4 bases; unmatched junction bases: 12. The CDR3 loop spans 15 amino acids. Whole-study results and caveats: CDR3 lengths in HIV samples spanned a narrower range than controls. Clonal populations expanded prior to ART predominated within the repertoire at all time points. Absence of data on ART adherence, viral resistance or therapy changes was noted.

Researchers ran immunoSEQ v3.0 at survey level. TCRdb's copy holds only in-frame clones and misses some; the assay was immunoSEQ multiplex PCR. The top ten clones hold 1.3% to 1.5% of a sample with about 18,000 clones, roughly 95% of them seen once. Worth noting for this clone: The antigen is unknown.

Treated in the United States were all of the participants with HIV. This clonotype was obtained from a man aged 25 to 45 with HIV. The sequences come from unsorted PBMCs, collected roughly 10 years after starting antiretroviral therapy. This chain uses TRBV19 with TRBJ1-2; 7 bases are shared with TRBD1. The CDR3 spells CASTESPGQSYGYTF. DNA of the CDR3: TGTGCCAGTACCGAAAGTCCGGGACAGTCCTATGGCTACACCTTC.